What follows describes a single T cell receptor (beta chain). What it recognizes is unknown. The germline CDR1 and CDR2 sequences are MDHEN and SYDVKM. Germline trimming cut 3 bases from V and 8 bases from J; bases unmatched to any gene: 11. The CDR3 extends over 15 amino acids. This record comes from a study of response to subunit inactivated influenza vaccine. Study findings and constraints: New T cells are recruited in small numbers by each seasonal influenza vaccination, according to the authors' suggestion.

TCRdb ran MiXCR on the RT-PCR reads and lists one entry per CDR3 protein. The table lists 800,000 to 1,000,000 distinct CDR3 sequences, roughly 20% of them singletons. The chain couples TRBV28 to TRBJ1-2; 8 bases map to TRBD1. The TCR was taken from a man aged 50 to 59 who received an inactivated influenza vaccine. The source material was PBMCs from blood, sampled 4 to 6 days after vaccination. The CDR3 sequence: CASSFALRGLRGYTF. The CDR3 nucleotides are TGTGCCAGCAGTTTCGCCCTCAGGGGGCTAAGGGGCTACACCTTC.